The source of this T cell receptor beta chain is a study of early T cells in non-severe SARS-CoV-2 infection. Across the study: Chains were not paired, and sequencing was done on bulk RNA from unsorted whole blood.

There are 13 residues in the CDR3. V was trimmed by 5 bases and J by 1 base, leaving 9 bases between them. TCRdb independently ran MiXCR on the 5' RACE reads; one entry per CDR3 protein. The table lists tens of thousands of distinct CDR3 sequences, around 15% of them singletons. This clonotype was obtained from an adult who was a healthcare worker with PCR-confirmed SARS-CoV-2 infection or an uninfected control (not recorded which). Sequencing input: whole blood. This chain connects TRBV12-3 or TRBV12-4 to TRBJ2-7; either TRBD1 or TRBD2 may fit D (5 bases each). This CDR3 is CASSPGRSYEQYF. The DNA for the CDR3 is TGTGCCAGCAGTCCGGGACGATCCTACGAGCAGTACTTC.